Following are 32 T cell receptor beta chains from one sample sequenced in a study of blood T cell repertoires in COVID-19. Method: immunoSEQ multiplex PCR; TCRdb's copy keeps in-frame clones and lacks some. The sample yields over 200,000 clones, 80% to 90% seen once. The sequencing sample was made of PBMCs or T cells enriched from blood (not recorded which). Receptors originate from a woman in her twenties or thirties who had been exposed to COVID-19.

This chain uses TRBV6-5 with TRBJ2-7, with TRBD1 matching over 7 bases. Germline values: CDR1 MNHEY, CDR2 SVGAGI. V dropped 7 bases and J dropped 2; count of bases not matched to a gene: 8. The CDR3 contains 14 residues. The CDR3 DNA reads TGTGCCAGCATTACAGGGGTCGCAACCTACGAGCAGTACTTC. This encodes CASITGVATYEQYF.

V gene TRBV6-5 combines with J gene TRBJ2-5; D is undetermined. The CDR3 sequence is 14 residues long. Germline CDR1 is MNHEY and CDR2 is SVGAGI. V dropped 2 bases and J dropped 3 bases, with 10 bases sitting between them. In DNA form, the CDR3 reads TGTGCCAGCAGTTACAGAGCAAATAAAGAGACCCAGTACTTC. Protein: CASSYRANKETQYF.

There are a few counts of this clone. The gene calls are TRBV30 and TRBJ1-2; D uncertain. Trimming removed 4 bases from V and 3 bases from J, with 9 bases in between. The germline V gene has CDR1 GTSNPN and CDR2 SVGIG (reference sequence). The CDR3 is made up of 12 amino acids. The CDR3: CAWISRYYGYTF. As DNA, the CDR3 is TGTGCCTGGATATCACGGTACTATGGCTACACCTTC.

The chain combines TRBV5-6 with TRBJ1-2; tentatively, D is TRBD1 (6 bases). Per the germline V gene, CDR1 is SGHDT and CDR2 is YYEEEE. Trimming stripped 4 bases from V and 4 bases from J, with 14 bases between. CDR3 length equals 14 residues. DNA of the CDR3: TGTGCCAGCAGCCCAGACCAGGGGTTCTATGGCTACACCTTC. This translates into CASSPDQGFYGYTF.

CDR3 DNA sequence: TGTGCCAGCAGCGTCGGGACAGGGGCAGATACGCAGTATTTT. Translating gives CASSVGTGADTQYF. J is TRBJ2-3 and V is TRBV9; TRBD1 matches 10 bases. Germline CDR1 SGDLS, CDR2 YYNGEE. The CDR3 runs to 14 residues. The junction had 1 base not matched to a gene; V was cut back by 2 bases and J by 4 bases.

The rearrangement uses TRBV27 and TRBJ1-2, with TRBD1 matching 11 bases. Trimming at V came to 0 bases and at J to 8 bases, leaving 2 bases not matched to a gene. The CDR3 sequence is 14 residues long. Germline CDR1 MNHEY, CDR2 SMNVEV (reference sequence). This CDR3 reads CASSLSGTGGGYTF. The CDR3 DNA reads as TGTGCCAGCAGTTTATCGGGGACAGGGGGAGGCTACACCTTC.

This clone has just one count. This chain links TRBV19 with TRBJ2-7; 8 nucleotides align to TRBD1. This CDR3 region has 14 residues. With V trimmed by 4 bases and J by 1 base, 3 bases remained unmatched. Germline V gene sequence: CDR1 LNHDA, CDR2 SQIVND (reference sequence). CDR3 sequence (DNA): TGTGCCAGTAGTACCCGGGACAGGTCCTACGAGCAGTACTTC. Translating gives CASSTRDRSYEQYF.

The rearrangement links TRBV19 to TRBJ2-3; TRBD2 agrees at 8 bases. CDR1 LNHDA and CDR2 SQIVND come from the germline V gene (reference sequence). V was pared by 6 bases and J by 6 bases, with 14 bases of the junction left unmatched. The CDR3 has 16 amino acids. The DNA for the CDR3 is TGTGCCAGTAGCCCCCTAGCGGCGGGAGGATCCGATACGCAGTATTTT. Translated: CASSPLAAGGSDTQYF.

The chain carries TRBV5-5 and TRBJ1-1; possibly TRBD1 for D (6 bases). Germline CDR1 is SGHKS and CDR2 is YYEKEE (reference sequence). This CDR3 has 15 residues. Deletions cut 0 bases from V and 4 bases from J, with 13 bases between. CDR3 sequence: CASSLERGWATEAFF. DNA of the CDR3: TGTGCCAGCAGCTTGGAAAGGGGGTGGGCCACTGAAGCTTTCTTT.

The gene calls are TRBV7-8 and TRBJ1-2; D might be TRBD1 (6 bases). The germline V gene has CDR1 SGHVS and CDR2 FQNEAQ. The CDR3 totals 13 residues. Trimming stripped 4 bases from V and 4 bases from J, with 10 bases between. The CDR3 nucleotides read TGTGCCAGCAGCTCGGACAGTGTCTATGGCTACACCTTC. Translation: CASSSDSVYGYTF.

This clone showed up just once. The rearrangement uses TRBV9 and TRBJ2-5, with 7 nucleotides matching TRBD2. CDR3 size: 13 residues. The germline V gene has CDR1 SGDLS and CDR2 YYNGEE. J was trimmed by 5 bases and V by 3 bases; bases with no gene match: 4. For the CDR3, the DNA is TGTGCCAGCAGCGGCGCGGGAGTGGAGACCCAGTACTTC. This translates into CASSGAGVETQYF.

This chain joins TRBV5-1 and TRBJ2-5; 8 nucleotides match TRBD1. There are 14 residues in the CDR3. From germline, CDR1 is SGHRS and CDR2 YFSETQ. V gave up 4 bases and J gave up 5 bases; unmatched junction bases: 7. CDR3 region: CASSEGQGGETQYF. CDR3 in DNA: TGCGCCAGCAGCGAAGGACAGGGTGGCGAGACCCAGTACTTC.

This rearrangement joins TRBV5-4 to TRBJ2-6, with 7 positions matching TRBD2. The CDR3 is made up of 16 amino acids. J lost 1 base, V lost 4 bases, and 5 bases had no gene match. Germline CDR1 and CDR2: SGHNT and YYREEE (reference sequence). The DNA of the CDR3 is TGTGCCAGCAGCCAGGGAGGGAGTTCTGGGGCCAACGTCCTGACTTTC. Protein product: CASSQGGSSGANVLTF.

CDR3 in DNA: TGTGCCAGCAGCTTTGCGGGAGGGCCGTACGAGCAGTACTTC. This translates into CASSFAGGPYEQYF. The chain couples TRBV11-2 to TRBJ2-7; 9 positions agree with TRBD2. The CDR3 contains 14 residues. V shed 3 bases, J shed 4 bases, and the junction held 4 bases outside the gene matches. Germline V gene data show CDR1 as SGHAT and CDR2 as FQNNGV.

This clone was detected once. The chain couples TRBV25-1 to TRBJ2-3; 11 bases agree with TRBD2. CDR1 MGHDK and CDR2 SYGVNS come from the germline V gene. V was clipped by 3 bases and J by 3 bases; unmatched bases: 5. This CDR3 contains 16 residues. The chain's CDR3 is CASSEVTSGSTDTQYF. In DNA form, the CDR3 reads TGTGCCAGCAGTGAGGTCACTAGCGGGAGTACAGATACGCAGTATTTT.

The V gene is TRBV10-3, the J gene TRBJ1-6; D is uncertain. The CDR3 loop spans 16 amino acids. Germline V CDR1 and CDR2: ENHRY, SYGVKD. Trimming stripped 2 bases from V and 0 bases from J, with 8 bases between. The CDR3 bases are TGTGCCATCAGTGAGGGAGTGAGCTCCTATAATTCACCCCTCCACTTT. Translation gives CAISEGVSSYNSPLHF.

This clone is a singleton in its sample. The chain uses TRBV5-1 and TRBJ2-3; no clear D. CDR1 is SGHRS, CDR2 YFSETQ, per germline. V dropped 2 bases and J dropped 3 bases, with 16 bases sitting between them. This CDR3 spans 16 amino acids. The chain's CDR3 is CASSLMLGQTTDTQYF. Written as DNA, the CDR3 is TGCGCCAGCAGCTTAATGCTAGGCCAAACAACAGATACGCAGTATTTT. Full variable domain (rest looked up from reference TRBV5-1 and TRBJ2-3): KAGVTQTPRYLIKTRGQQVTLSCSPISGHRSVSWYQQTPGQGLQFLFEYFSETQRNKGNFPGRFSGRQFSNSRSEMNVSTLELGDSALYLCASSLMLGQTTDTQYFGPGTRLTVL.

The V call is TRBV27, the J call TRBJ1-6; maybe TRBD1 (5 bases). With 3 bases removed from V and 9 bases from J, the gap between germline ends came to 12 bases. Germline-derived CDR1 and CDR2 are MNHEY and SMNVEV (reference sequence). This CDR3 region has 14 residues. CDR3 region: CASSFQGPGSPLHF. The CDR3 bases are TGTGCCAGCAGTTTTCAGGGTCCGGGTTCACCCCTCCACTTT.

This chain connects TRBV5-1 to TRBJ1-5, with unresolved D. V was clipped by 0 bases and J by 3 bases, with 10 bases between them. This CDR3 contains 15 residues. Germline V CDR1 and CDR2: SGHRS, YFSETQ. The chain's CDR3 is CASSLVFGNNQPQHF. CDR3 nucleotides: TGCGCCAGCAGCTTGGTTTTCGGGAACAATCAGCCCCAGCATTTT. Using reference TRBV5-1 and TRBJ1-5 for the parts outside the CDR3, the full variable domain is KAGVTQTPRYLIKTRGQQVTLSCSPISGHRSVSWYQQTPGQGLQFLFEYFSETQRNKGNFPGRFSGRQFSNSRSEMNVSTLELGDSALYLCASSLVFGNNQPQHFGDGTRLSIL.

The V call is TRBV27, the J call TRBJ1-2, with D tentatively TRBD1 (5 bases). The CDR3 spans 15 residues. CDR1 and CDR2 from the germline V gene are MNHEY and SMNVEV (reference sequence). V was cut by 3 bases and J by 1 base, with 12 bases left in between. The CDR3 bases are TGTGCCAGCAGTTTGGGAACAGGCGTTAACTATGGCTACACCTTC. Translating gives CASSLGTGVNYGYTF.

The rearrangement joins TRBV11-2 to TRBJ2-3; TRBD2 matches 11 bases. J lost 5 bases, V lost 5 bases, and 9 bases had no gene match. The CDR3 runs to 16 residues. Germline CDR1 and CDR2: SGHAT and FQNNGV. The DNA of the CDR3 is TGTGCCAGCAGCAATTTAGCGGGAGGGCTTAAAGATACGCAGTATTTT. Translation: CASSNLAGGLKDTQYF.

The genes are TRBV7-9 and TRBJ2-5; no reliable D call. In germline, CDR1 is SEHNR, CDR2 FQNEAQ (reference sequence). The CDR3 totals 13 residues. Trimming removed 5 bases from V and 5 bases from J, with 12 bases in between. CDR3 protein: CASSPEVTETQYF. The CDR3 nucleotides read TGTGCCAGCAGCCCTGAGGTGACTGAGACCCAGTACTTC.

CDR3 bases: TGTGCCAGCTCACCCCAGCGGGCGTCAGATACGCAGTATTTT. Translating gives CASSPQRASDTQYF. This sequence joins TRBV18 and TRBJ2-3; D is perhaps TRBD2 (6 bases). The CDR3 covers 14 residues. Trimming stripped 3 bases from V and 4 bases from J, with 11 bases between. CDR1 is KGHSH, CDR2 LQKENI, per germline. Full variable domain (rest looked up from reference TRBV18 and TRBJ2-3): NAGVMQNPRHLVRRRGQEARLRCSPMKGHSHVYWYRQLPEEGLKFMVYLQKENIIDESGMPKERFSAEFPKEGPSILRIQQVVRGDSAAYFCASSPQRASDTQYFGPGTRLTVL.

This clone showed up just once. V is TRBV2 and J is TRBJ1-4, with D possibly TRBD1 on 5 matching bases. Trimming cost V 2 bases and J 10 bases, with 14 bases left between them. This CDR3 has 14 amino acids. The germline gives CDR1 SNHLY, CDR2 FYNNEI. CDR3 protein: CASSERGGPGKLFF. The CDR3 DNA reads TGTGCCAGCAGTGAACGGGGGGGACCGGGAAAACTGTTTTTT.

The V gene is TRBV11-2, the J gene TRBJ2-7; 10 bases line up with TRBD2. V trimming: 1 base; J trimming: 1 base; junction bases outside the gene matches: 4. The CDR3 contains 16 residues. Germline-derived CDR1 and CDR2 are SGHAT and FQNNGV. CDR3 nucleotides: TGTGCCAGCAGCTTAGGGACTAGCGGTAGGTCCTACGAGCAGTACTTC. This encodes CASSLGTSGRSYEQYF.

The CDR3, as DNA: TGCAGCAAGACACCGCCGGATACGCAGTATTTT. Translated: CSKTPPDTQYF. The chain has TRBV29-1 and TRBJ2-3; no firm D call. This CDR3 contains 11 residues. V was trimmed by 8 bases and J by 6 bases, leaving 12 bases between them. The V gene's germline CDR1 is SQVTM and CDR2 ANQGSEA.

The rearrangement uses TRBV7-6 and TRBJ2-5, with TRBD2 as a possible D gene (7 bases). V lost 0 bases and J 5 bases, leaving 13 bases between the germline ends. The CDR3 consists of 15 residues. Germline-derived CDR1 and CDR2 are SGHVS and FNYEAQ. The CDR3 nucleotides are TGTGCCAGCAGCTTAGCGCTCAGGGGAGGGGAGACCCAGTACTTC. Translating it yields CASSLALRGGETQYF.

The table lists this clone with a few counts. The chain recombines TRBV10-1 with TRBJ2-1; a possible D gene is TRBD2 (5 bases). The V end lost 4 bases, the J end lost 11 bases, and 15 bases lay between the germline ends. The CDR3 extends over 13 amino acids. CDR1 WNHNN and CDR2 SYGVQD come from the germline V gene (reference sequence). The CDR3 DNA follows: TGCGCCAGCAGTGCACTGGGAGAAGGCCAGCAGTTCTTC. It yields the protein CASSALGEGQQFF.

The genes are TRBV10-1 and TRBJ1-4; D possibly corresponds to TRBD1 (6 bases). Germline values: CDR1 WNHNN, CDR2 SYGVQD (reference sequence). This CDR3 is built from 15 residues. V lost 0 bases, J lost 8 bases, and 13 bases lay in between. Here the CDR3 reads CASSESRTEGEKLFF. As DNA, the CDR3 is TGCGCCAGCAGTGAGTCGAGGACAGAAGGAGAAAAACTGTTTTTT.

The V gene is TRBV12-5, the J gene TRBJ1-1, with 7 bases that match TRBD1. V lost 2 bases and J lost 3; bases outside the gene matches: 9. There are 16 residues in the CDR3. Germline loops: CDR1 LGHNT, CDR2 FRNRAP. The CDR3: CASGLRNPGTDTEAFF. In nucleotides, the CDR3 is TGTGCTAGTGGTTTGAGGAACCCAGGGACAGACACTGAAGCTTTCTTT.

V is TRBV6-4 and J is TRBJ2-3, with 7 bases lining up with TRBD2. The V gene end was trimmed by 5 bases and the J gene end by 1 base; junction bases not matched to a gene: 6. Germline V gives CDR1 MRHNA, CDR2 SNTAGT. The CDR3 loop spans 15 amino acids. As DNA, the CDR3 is TGTGCCAGCAGTCCGACTAGCTATGGCACAGATACGCAGTATTTT. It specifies CASSPTSYGTDTQYF.

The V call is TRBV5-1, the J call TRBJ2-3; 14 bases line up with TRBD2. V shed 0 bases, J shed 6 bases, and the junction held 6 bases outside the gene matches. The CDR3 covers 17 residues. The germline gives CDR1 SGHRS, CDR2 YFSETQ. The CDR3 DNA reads TGCGCCAGCAGCTTGGGGACTAGCGGGAGGTGGGACGATACGCAGTATTTT. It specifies CASSLGTSGRWDDTQYF.